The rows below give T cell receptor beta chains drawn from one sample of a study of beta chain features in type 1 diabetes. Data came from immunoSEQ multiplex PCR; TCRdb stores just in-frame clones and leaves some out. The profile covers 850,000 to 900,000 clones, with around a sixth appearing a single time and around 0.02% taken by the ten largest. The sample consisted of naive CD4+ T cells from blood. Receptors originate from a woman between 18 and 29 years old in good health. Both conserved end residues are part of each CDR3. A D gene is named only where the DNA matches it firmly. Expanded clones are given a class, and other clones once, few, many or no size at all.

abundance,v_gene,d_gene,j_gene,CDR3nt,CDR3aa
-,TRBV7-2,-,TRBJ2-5,TGTGCCAGCAGCTCGGATATGAATGGGGAGACCCAGTACTTC,CASSSDMNGETQYF
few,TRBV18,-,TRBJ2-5,TGTGCCAGCTCACCGCAGGAGTACCAAGAGACCCAGTACTTC,CASSPQEYQETQYF
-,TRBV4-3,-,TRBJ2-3,TGCGCCAGCAGCCAAGGGTGGCACAGCACAGATACGCAGTATTTT,CASSQGWHSTDTQYF
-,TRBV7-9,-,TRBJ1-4,TGTGCCAGCAGTCTTGTGGGGTTTACTAATGAAAAACTGTTTTTT,CASSLVGFTNEKLFF
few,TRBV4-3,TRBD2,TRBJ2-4,TGCGCCAGCAGCCAAGACACAGGACTAGCAGGAAACATTCAGTACTTC,CASSQDTGLAGNIQYF
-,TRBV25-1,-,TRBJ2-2,TGTGCCAGCAGTAGGGGAAACACCGGGGAGCTGTTTTTT,CASSRGNTGELFF
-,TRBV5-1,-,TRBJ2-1,TGCGCCAGCAGCTACGATAGCGCGATGCAGTTCTTC,CASSYDSAMQFF
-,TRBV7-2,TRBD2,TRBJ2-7,TGTGCCAGCAGCTTAGTACTAGCGAGCTACGAGCAGTACTTC,CASSLVLASYEQYF
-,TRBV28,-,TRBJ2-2,TGTGCCAGCAGTTCGACCCGCGGGGAGAACACCGGGGAGCTGTTTTTT,CASSSTRGENTGELFF
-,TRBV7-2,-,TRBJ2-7,TGTGCCAGCAGCTTAGTTTCAGGTTTTGCTAGCGAACCCTACGAGCAGTACTTC,CASSLVSGFASEPYEQYF
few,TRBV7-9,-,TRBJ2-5,TGTGCCAGCAGCTTGACTAATGGAGAGACCCAGTACTTC,CASSLTNGETQYF
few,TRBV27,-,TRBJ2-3,TGTGCCAGCAGTAGAAGACAGACAGATACGCAGTATTTT,CASSRRQTDTQYF
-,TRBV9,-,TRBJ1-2,TGTGCCAGCAGCGCCCTGGGAGGTGGGCGTGCAGGAGGCCAAGGCTATGGCTACACCTTC,CASSALGGGRAGGQGYGYTF
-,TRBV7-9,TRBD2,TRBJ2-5,TGTGCCAGCAGCTTACGACGGGCGGGAGTGGGGGAGACCCAGTACTTC,CASSLRRAGVGETQYF
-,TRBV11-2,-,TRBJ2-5,TGTGCCAGCAGCTTAGCCCGCGGCCTCGGAGAGACCCAGTACTTC,CASSLARGLGETQYF
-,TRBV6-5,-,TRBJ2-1,TGTGCCAGCAGTAGCGGAGTCCTTGGCTACAATGAGCAGTTCTTC,CASSSGVLGYNEQFF